These T cell receptor beta chains were read from a single sample in a study of beta chain features in type 1 diabetes. Sequenced by immunoSEQ multiplex PCR; TCRdb stores in-frame clones only, minus some. The top ten hold approximately 0.021% of the sample, which has 640,000 or so clones, roughly an eighth seen once. Material for sequencing was naive CD4+ T cells from blood. Receptors originate from a man in his late teens or twenties with type 1 diabetes. Both conserved end residues are part of each CDR3. Fields, in order: J gene, D gene, clone size, CDR3 length, V gene, CDR3 protein, CDR3 DNA. D genes are given only for firm matches. Size is omitted from some rows. Given values are once, few, many or a class for expanded clones.

TRBJ1-1	.	.	12	TRBV19	CASGTGWTEAFF	TGTGCCAGTGGTACAGGGTGGACTGAAGCTTTCTTT
TRBJ2-1	.	.	13	TRBV14	CASSELQGGEQFF	TGTGCCAGCAGCGAATTACAGGGAGGTGAGCAGTTCTTC
TRBJ2-1	.	.	17	TRBV21-1	CASSKEMRGAGYNEQFF	TGTGCCAGCAGCAAAGAAATGCGGGGGGCGGGGTACAATGAGCAGTTCTTC
TRBJ2-3	TRBD1	few	15	TRBV7-8	CASSWGGDRADTQYF	TGTGCCAGCAGCTGGGGTGGGGACAGGGCAGATACGCAGTATTTT
TRBJ2-5	.	once	16	TRBV19	CASSPTPSGPGETQYF	TGTGCCAGTAGTCCGACACCCTCAGGACCTGGTGAGACCCAGTACTTC
TRBJ2-6	.	.	11	TRBV28	CACAGANVLTF	TGTGCATGCGCTGGGGCCAACGTCCTGACTTTC
TRBJ1-5	.	.	14	TRBV9	CASSVGEGSQPQHF	TGTGCCAGCAGCGTAGGAGAGGGGAGTCAGCCCCAGCATTTT
TRBJ2-3	.	few	12	TRBV10-1	CASSASTDTQYF	TGCGCCAGCAGTGCTAGCACAGATACGCAGTATTTT
TRBJ2-6	.	.	17	TRBV5-1	CASSLSLLATGANVLTF	TGCGCCAGCAGCTTGTCGCTCTTGGCGACTGGGGCCAACGTCCTGACTTTC
TRBJ1-1	.	.	15	TRBV19	CASSILGVGGTEAFF	TGTGCCAGTAGTATACTGGGGGTTGGGGGAACTGAAGCTTTCTTT
TRBJ2-7	TRBD1	.	15	TRBV19	CASGPGTGGPYEQYF	TGTGCCAGTGGACCCGGGACAGGGGGCCCGTACGAGCAGTACTTC
TRBJ1-1	.	few	13	TRBV29-1	CSVDTGRLTEAFF	TGCAGCGTTGATACCGGGAGACTCACTGAAGCTTTCTTT
TRBJ2-7	.	.	13	TRBV7-9	CAFGKWGSGEQYF	TGTGCCTTCGGGAAGTGGGGGTCTGGCGAGCAGTACTTC
TRBJ1-2	TRBD1	.	13	TRBV29-1	CSVDSGTGYGYTF	TGCAGCGTTGATAGTGGGACAGGATATGGCTACACCTTC
TRBJ2-5	.	.	15	TRBV14	CASRHNPGPTETQYF	TGTGCCAGCAGACACAATCCGGGACCAACAGAGACCCAGTACTTC
TRBJ1-2	.	.	13	TRBV5-1	CASSLAGNYGYTF	TGCGCCAGCAGCTTGGCTGGGAACTATGGCTACACCTTC
TRBJ1-4	TRBD1	.	14	TRBV7-9	CASSYGQGDEKLFF	TGTGCCAGCAGCTATGGACAGGGAGATGAAAAACTGTTTTTT
TRBJ2-7	.	.	15	TRBV6-5	CASSYGSPHSYEQYF	TGTGCCAGCAGTTACGGTTCACCGCACTCCTACGAGCAGTACTTC
TRBJ1-4	TRBD1	.	14	TRBV30	CAWGKTGGHEKLFF	TGTGCCTGGGGCAAGACAGGGGGACATGAAAAACTGTTTTTT
TRBJ1-5	.	.	15	TRBV7-9	CASSGGLSSNQPQHF	TGTGCCAGCAGCGGGGGACTGAGTAGCAATCAGCCCCAGCATTTT
TRBJ2-6	.	.	14	TRBV7-9	CASELGAGANVLTF	TGTGCCTCAGAGCTAGGGGCTGGGGCCAACGTCCTGACTTTC
TRBJ1-2	TRBD1	.	13	TRBV11-2	CASSLGQPYGYTF	TGTGCCAGCAGCCTGGGACAGCCCTATGGCTACACCTTC
TRBJ2-7	TRBD1	.	15	TRBV11-3	CASSIGGQSDYEQYF	TGTGCCAGCAGTATAGGGGGACAGTCGGACTACGAGCAGTACTTC
TRBJ2-3	.	few	15	TRBV15	CATSSIERHTDTQYF	TGTGCCACCAGCAGTATAGAACGCCACACAGATACGCAGTATTTT
TRBJ2-7	TRBD1	.	15	TRBV14	CASRATGTATYEQYF	TGTGCCAGCAGGGCCACCGGGACAGCAACCTACGAGCAGTACTTC
TRBJ2-3	TRBD1	few	16	TRBV28	CASSPVEDRAMYTQYF	TGTGCCAGCAGCCCAGTCGAGGACAGGGCTATGTATACGCAGTATTTT
TRBJ2-7	TRBD1	.	14	TRBV9	CASSPGTGSSEQYF	TGTGCCAGCAGCCCCGGGACAGGGTCTAGCGAGCAGTACTTC